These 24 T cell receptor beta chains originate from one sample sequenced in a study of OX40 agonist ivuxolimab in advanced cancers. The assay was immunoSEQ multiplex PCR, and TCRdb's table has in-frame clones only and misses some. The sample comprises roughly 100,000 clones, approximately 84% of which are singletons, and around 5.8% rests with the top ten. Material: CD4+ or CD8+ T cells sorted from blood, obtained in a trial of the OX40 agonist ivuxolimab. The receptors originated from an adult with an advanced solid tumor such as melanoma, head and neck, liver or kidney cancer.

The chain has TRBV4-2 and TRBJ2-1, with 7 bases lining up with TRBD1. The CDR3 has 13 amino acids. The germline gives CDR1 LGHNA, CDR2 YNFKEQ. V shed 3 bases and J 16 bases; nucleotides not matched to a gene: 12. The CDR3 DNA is TGTGCCAGCAGCCAGGATTGGACAGGTGGTCCTTTCTTC. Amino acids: CASSQDWTGGPFF.

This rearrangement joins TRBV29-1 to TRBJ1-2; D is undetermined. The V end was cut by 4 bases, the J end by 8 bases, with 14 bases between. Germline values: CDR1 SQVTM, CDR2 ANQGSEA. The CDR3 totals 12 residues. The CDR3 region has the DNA TGCAGCGTTGTAACCCAAACGGGAGGCTACACCTTC. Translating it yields CSVVTQTGGYTF.

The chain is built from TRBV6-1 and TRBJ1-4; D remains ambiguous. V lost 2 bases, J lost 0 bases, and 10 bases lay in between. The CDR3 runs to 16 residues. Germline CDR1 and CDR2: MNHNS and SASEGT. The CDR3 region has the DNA TGTGCCAGCAGTGAAAGGCGGGTCACAACTAATGAAAAACTGTTTTTT. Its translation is CASSERRVTTNEKLFF.

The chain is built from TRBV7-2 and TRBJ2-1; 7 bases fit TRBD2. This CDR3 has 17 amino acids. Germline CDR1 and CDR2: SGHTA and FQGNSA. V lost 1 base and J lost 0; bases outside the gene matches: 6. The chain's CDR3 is CASSLDGGSLSYNEQFF. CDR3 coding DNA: TGTGCCAGCAGCTTAGATGGCGGGAGCCTCTCCTACAATGAGCAGTTCTTC.

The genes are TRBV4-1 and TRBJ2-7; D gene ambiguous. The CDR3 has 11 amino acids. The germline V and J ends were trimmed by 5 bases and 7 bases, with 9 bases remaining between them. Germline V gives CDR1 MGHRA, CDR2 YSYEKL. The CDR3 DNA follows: TGCGCCAGCAGCTCCTTTGAGGAGCAGTACTTC. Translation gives CASSSFEEQYF.

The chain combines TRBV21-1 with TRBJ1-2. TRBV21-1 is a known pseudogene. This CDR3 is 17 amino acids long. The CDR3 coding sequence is TGTGCCAGCAGCAAAGGGGGGGGTAGACTAGCTAACTATGGCTACACCTTC. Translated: CASSKGGGRLANYGYTF.

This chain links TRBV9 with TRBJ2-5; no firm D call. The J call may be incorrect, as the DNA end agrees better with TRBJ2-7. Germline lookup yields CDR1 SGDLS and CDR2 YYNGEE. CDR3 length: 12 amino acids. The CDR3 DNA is TGTGCCAGCGGTCAACAGCAAAACGAGCAGTACTTC. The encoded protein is CASGQQQNEQYF.

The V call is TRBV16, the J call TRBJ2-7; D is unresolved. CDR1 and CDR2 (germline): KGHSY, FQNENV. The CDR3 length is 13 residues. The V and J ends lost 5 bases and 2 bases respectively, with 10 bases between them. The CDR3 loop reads CASSSTSPYEQYF. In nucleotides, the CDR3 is TGTGCCAGCAGCTCGACAAGCCCCTACGAGCAGTACTTC.

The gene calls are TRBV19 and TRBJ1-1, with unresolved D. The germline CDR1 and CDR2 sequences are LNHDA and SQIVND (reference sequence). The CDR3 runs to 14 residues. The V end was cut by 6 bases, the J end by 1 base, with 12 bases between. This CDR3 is CASRRSTPNTEAFF. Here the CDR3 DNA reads TGTGCCAGTAGGAGGTCCACTCCGAACACTGAAGCTTTCTTT.

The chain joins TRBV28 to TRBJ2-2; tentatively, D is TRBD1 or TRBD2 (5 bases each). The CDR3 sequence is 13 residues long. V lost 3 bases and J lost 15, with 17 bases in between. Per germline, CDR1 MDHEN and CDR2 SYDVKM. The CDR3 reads CASSLTIEGWMFF. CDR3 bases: TGTGCCAGCAGTTTGACAATCGAGGGGTGGATGTTTTTT.

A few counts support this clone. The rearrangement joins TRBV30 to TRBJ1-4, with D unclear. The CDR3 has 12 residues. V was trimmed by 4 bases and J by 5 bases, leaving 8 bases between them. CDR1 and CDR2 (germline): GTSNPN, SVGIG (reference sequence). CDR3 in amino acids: CAWTRENEKLFF. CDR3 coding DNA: TGTGCCTGGACGCGGGAGAATGAAAAACTGTTTTTT.

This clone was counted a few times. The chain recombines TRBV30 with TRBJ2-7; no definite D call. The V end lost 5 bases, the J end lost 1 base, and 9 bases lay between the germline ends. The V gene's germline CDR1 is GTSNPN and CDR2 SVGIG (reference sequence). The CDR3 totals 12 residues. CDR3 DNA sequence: TGTGCCTGGGCACGAGTTTCCTACGAGCAGTACTTC. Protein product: CAWARVSYEQYF.

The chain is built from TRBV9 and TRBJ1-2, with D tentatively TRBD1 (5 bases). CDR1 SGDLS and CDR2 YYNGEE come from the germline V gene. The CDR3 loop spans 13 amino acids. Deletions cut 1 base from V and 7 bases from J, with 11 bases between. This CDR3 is CASSVNQGRGYTF. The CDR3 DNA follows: TGTGCCAGCAGCGTAAACCAGGGTCGTGGCTACACCTTC.

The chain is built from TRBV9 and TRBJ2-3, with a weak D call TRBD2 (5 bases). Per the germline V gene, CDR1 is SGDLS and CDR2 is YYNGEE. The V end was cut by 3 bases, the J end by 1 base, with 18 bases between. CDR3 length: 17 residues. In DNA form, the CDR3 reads TGTGCCAGCAGCGCCCTCCCAGCGGCTCTCGGCACAGATACGCAGTATTTT. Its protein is CASSALPAALGTDTQYF.

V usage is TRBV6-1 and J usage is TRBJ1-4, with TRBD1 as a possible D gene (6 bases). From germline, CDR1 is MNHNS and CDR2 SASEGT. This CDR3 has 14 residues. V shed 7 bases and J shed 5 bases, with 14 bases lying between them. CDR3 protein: CASISTGKNEKLFF. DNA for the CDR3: TGTGCCAGCATCAGTACAGGGAAGAATGAAAAACTGTTTTTT.

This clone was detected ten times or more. The CDR3, as DNA: TGCGCCAGCAGCCAAGAGCCGGGATCCGAGCAGTACTTC. Translating gives CASSQEPGSEQYF. The chain couples TRBV4-3 to TRBJ2-7; the D gene is possibly TRBD2 (5 bases). This CDR3 has 13 residues. Germline lookup yields CDR1 LGHNA and CDR2 YSLEER. V lost 0 bases and J lost 6, with 9 bases in between.

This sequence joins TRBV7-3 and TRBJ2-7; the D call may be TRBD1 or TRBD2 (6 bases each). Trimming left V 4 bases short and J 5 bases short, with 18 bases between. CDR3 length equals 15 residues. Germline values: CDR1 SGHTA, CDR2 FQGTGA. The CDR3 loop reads CASSSFPGGLNEQYF. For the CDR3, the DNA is TGTGCCAGCAGCTCCTTTCCCGGGGGCCTCAACGAGCAGTACTTC.

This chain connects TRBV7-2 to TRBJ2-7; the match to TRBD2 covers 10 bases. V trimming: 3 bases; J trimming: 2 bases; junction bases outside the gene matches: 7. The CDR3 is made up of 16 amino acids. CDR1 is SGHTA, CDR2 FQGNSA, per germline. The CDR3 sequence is CASSLGPSGGAYEQYF. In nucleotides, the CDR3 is TGTGCCAGCAGCTTGGGACCCAGCGGGGGGGCCTACGAGCAGTACTTC.

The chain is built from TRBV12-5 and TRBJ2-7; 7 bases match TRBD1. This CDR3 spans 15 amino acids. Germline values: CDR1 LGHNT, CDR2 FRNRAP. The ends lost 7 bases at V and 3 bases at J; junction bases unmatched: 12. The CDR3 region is CASAQRAQGDYEQYF. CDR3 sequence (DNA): TGTGCTAGTGCCCAACGCGCGCAGGGGGACTACGAGCAGTACTTC.

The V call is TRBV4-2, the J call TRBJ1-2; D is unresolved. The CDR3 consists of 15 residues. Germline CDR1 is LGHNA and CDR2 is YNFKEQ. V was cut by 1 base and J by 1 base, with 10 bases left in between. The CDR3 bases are TGTGCCAGCAGCCAAGGGGGTGCAGGTAACTATGGCTACACCTTC. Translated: CASSQGGAGNYGYTF.

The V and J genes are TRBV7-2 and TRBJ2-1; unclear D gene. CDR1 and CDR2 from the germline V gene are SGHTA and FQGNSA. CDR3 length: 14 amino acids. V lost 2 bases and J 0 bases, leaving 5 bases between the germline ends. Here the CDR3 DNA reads TGTGCCAGCAGCTTAAAGAGCTCCTACAATGAGCAGTTCTTC. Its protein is CASSLKSSYNEQFF.

The CDR3 spells CASSSRRPPADVSGEQYF. The CDR3 coding sequence is TGTGCCAGCTCATCGCGCCGCCCCCCAGCGGACGTTTCGGGCGAGCAGTACTTC. The V and J genes are TRBV18 and TRBJ2-7; D perhaps matches TRBD2 (5 bases). Trimming left V 5 bases short and J 6 bases short, with 29 bases between. Germline V CDR1 and CDR2: KGHSH, LQKENI. The CDR3 contains 18 residues.

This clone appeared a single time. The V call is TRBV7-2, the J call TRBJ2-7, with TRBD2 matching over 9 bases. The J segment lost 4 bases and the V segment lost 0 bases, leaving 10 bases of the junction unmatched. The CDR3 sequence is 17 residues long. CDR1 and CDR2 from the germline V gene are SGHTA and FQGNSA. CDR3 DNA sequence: TGTGCCAGCAGCTTAGCCTCGGGCGGGGGGGCCAGGTACGAGCAGTACTTC. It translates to CASSLASGGGARYEQYF.

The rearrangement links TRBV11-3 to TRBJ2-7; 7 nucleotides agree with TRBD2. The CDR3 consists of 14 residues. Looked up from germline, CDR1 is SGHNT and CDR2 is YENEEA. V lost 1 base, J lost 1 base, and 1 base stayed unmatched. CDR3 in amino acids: CASSLGGGSYEQYF. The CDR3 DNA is TGTGCCAGCAGCTTAGGCGGGGGTTCCTACGAGCAGTACTTC.